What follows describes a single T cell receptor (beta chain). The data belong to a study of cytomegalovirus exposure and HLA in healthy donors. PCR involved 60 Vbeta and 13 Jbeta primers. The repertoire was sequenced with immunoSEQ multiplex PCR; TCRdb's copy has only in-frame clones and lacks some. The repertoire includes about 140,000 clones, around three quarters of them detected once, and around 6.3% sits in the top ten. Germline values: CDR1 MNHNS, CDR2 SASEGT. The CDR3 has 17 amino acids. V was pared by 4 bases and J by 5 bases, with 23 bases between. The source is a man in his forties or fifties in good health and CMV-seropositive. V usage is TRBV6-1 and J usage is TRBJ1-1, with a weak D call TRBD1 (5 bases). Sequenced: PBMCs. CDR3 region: CASSGVTGGKGITEAFF. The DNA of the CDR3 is TGTGCCAGCAGTGGGGTTACTGGGGGGAAGGGGATTACTGAAGCTTTCTTT.